This T cell receptor (beta chain) was recorded in a study of blood T cell repertoires in COVID-19. At the level of the study: Samples representing acute and convalescent COVID-19 were sourced from the United States, Italy and Spain.

The CDR3 extends over 15 amino acids. V lost 1 base and J lost 2, with 12 bases in between. Germline V gene sequence: CDR1 SGHTA, CDR2 FQGNSA. Assignments of participants to cohorts depended upon their own reported clinical history. In the source study's methods: Amplification from reference gene primers served as the basis for estimated nucleated cell counts. Clones were read by immunoSEQ multiplex PCR, and TCRdb kept only the in-frame ones, dropping some. The V and J calls and clone size come from that table; D and trimming were worked out from the DNA. The table includes 300,000 to 400,000 clones, roughly 90% detected once.

Input material: PBMCs or T cells enriched from blood (not recorded which). The clonotype comes from a woman in her 30s with acute COVID-19. V is TRBV7-2 and J is TRBJ2-7; weak D call: TRBD2 (6 bases). The CDR3: CASSLVAGQTYEQYF. The CDR3 DNA reads as TGTGCCAGCAGCTTAGTGGCGGGGCAGACCTACGAGCAGTACTTC.